Presented here are 17 T cell receptor beta chains from one specimen sequenced in a study of post-analysis software for immune sequencing data. Findings of the study overall: In patients, TRBV5-6, TRBV5-1 and TRBV20-1 belonged to five TRBV segments found more frequently than in controls.

The antigens of these receptors remain unknown. Unique molecular identifiers were built into the TCR beta cDNA libraries. TCRdb recomputed calls from the PCR reads with MiXCR, one row per CDR3 protein. In the table there are around 770,000 distinct CDR3 sequences, just over 45% of which are singletons. Material for sequencing was blood. All receptors derive from a girl aged 10 to 17 with multiple sclerosis.

This clonotype came up a few times. This chain connects TRBV6-5 to TRBJ2-6, with 11 bases fitting TRBD2. The length of the CDR3 is 19 residues. V lost 0 bases, J lost 4 bases, and 8 bases stayed unmatched. Germline V gene sequence: CDR1 MNHEY, CDR2 SVGAGI. The CDR3 protein is CASSYSTIAGGPGANVLTF. The CDR3 nucleotides read TGTGCCAGCAGTTACTCGACGATAGCGGGAGGGCCGGGGGCCAACGTCCTGACTTTC.

The rearrangement links TRBV20-1 to TRBJ1-3; 8 nucleotides agree with TRBD1. Germline V gene data show CDR1 as DFQATT and CDR2 as SNEGSKA (reference sequence). This CDR3 is 15 amino acids long. V was clipped by 1 base and J by 4 bases; unmatched bases: 6. DNA of the CDR3: TGCAGTGCTAGAGGGTCGACAGGGGCAGGAAACACCATATATTTT. Its translation: CSARGSTGAGNTIYF.

The V gene is TRBV4-3, the J gene TRBJ2-7, with 7 positions matching TRBD2. Losses at the gene ends were 0 bases for V and 4 bases for J; bases not matched to a gene: 3. The germline V gene encodes CDR1 LGHNA and CDR2 YSLEER. The CDR3 sequence is 14 residues long. The CDR3 loop reads CASSQDSGSYEQYF. In DNA form, the CDR3 reads TGCGCCAGCAGCCAAGATAGCGGGTCTTACGAGCAGTACTTC.

The chain links TRBV20-1 to TRBJ1-6; 7 bases line up with TRBD1. Germline V gene data show CDR1 as DFQATT and CDR2 as SNEGSKA (reference sequence). J was trimmed by 8 bases and V by 5 bases; bases with no gene match: 9. This CDR3 spans 14 amino acids. CDR3 protein: CSASPTGSYSPLHF. The CDR3, as DNA: TGCAGTGCTTCTCCGACAGGGAGTTATTCACCCCTCCACTTT.

The chain combines TRBV12-5 with TRBJ2-5; 7 positions agree with TRBD2. This CDR3 has 15 amino acids. The trim removed 6 bases at V and 11 bases at J, leaving 18 bases unmatched. The germline V gene has CDR1 LGHNT and CDR2 FRNRAP. CDR3 coding DNA: TGTGCTAGTGGGGGAACTAGCGCTGGTTACAATGAGCAGTACTTC. It codes for CASGGTSAGYNEQYF.

The rearrangement uses TRBV12-3 or TRBV12-4 and TRBJ2-1, with D tentatively TRBD2 (7 bases). The CDR3 is 18 residues long. V was clipped by 2 bases and J by 8 bases, with 25 bases between them. CDR3 loop: CASSLLRAGAGVRDEQFF. The CDR3 coding sequence is TGTGCCAGCAGTTTATTAAGGGCAGGGGCGGGAGTCCGGGATGAGCAGTTCTTC.

The genes are TRBV20-1 and TRBJ2-5; D might be TRBD1 (5 bases). The assigned J gene may be wrong: the sequence end matches TRBJ2-7 better. The germline V gene has CDR1 DFQATT and CDR2 SNEGSKA (reference sequence). The CDR3 is made up of 14 amino acids. The DNA for the CDR3 is TGCAGTGCCCTCAGGGTAGATGCAACCTACGAGCAGTACTTC. It codes for CSALRVDATYEQYF.

This clonotype has just a few counts. The rearrangement joins TRBV5-5 to TRBJ2-1, with D perhaps matching TRBD2 (6 bases). V was trimmed by 1 base and J by 5 bases, leaving 10 bases between them. Germline V CDR1 and CDR2: SGHKS, YYEKEE (reference sequence). The CDR3 sequence is 14 residues long. CDR3 bases: TGTGCCAGCAGCTTGAAACTAGCAGACAATGAGCAGTTCTTC. It yields the protein CASSLKLADNEQFF.

V usage is TRBV15 and J usage is TRBJ2-1; TRBD2 agrees at 7 bases. Germline CDR1 LNHNV, CDR2 YYDKDF (reference sequence). This CDR3 spans 16 amino acids. V shed 1 base and J 5 bases; nucleotides not matched to a gene: 8. The CDR3 region has the DNA TGTGCCACCAGCAGAGGCAGCGGGATCGGCCACAATGAGCAGTTCTTC. Translation gives CATSRGSGIGHNEQFF. Full variable domain (outside the CDR3, taken from reference TRBV15 and TRBJ2-1): DAMVIQNPRYQVTQFGKPVTLSCSQTLNHNVMYWYQQKSSQAPKLLFHYYDKDFNNEADTPDNFQSRRPNTSFCFLDIRSPGLGDTAMYLCATSRGSGIGHNEQFFGPGTRLTVL.

This chain links TRBV30 with TRBJ1-1, with 8 bases fitting TRBD1. CDR1 GTSNPN and CDR2 SVGIG come from the germline V gene (reference sequence). J was trimmed by 6 bases and V by 4 bases; bases with no gene match: 13. The CDR3 sequence is 15 residues long. The CDR3 DNA is TGTGCCTGGAACGGCCGACAGGGGATAAAGGCTGAAGCTTTCTTT. Amino acid sequence: CAWNGRQGIKAEAFF.

V and J are TRBV20-1 and TRBJ2-5; either TRBD1 or TRBD2 may supply D (5 bases each). The germline V and J ends were trimmed by 3 bases and 1 base, with 9 bases remaining between them. This CDR3 has 13 residues. Germline V gene sequence: CDR1 DFQATT, CDR2 SNEGSKA (reference sequence). The CDR3 spells CSARGRIQETQYF. The CDR3, as DNA: TGCAGTGCTAGGGGACGGATCCAAGAGACCCAGTACTTC.

The CDR3 region is CATSRLAVTDTQYF. CDR3 bases: TGTGCCACCAGCAGACTGGCCGTTACAGATACGCAGTATTTT. The chain uses TRBV15 and TRBJ2-3, with D uncertain. CDR1 and CDR2 from the germline V gene are LNHNV and YYDKDF (reference sequence). The CDR3 sequence is 14 residues long. V lost 2 bases to trimming and J lost 3 bases, with 9 bases between them.

The chain joins TRBV7-2 to TRBJ2-4; TRBD2 matches at 10 bases. The CDR3 runs 16 residues. Germline loops: CDR1 SGHTA, CDR2 FQGNSA. J lost 8 bases, V lost 2 bases, and 9 bases had no gene match. CDR3 amino acids: CASSLNKASGRYIQYF. CDR3 sequence (DNA): TGTGCCAGCAGCTTAAATAAGGCTAGCGGGAGATACATTCAGTACTTC. Looking up the rest from reference TRBV7-2 and TRBJ2-4 gives the full variable domain: GAGVSQSPSNKVTEKGKDVELRCDPISGHTALYWYRQSLGQGLEFLIYFQGNSAPDKSGLPSDRFSAERTGGSVSTLTIQRTQQEDSAVYLCASSLNKASGRYIQYFGAGTRLSVL.

This clonotype has more than one count but fewer than ten. The chain joins TRBV7-2 to TRBJ2-3, with TRBD2 matching 10 bases. Germline V CDR1 and CDR2: SGHTA, FQGNSA. V shed 5 bases, J shed 4 bases, and the junction held 9 bases outside the gene matches. The CDR3 is made up of 16 amino acids. This CDR3 is CASSQGLAGDADTQYF. Written as DNA, the CDR3 is TGTGCCAGCAGCCAAGGGCTAGCGGGAGACGCAGATACGCAGTATTTT.

This clonotype appeared once. V is TRBV7-2 and J is TRBJ2-6; tentatively, D is TRBD2 (7 bases). Deletions cut 5 bases from V and 2 bases from J, with 22 bases between. CDR1 is SGHTA, CDR2 FQGNSA, per germline. This CDR3 contains 19 residues. The CDR3 loop reads CASSVTGGSLTTGANVLTF. Written as DNA, the CDR3 is TGTGCCAGCAGCGTCACGGGGGGCAGTTTGACTACTGGGGCCAACGTCCTGACTTTC.

The gene calls are TRBV27 and TRBJ1-1; no reliable D call. The germline gives CDR1 MNHEY, CDR2 SMNVEV (reference sequence). CDR3 size: 13 residues. V was trimmed by 0 bases and J by 5 bases, leaving 7 bases between them. The CDR3 loop is CASSLSMATEAFF. DNA for the CDR3: TGTGCCAGCAGTTTATCGATGGCGACTGAAGCTTTCTTT.

This sequence joins TRBV7-9 and TRBJ2-3; D is unclear. V was trimmed by 5 bases and J by 0 bases, leaving 12 bases between them. The CDR3 runs to 15 residues. CDR1 is SEHNR and CDR2 is FQNEAQ in the germline V gene (reference sequence). CDR3 DNA: TGTGCCAGCAGCCTACAACAGCCTAGCACAGATACGCAGTATTTT. It is translated as CASSLQQPSTDTQYF.